This section outlines one T cell receptor (beta chain) sequence together with its context. This clone's antigen is unknown. Qualities for individual bases were not recorded, and no much larger clone is one base off. The entry originates in a study of blood T cell repertoires in COVID-19 (dated by TCRdb to the early 2020s). Describing the broader study: Samples covering the acute and convalescent phases of COVID-19 were provided by collaborators in the United States, Italy and Spain. The prospective study material was composed of cDNA or gDNA derived from T cells, B-cell-depleted T cells, or PBMCs. Deeply sampled blood TCRbeta repertoires from subjects exposed to, actively infected with, or recovered from COVID-19 were included in the dataset. The repertoires were released in a freely available public database intended as a resource for research on the immune response to SARS-CoV-2. The samples were drawn from two sources: the first 160 participants of the ongoing ImmuneRACE study, and fewer than 1,500 subjects contributed by 6 global collaborators. Sample metadata almost always included a de-identified subject ID, COVID-19 status, age in years and sex. Where available, HLA class I and class II types were obtained from metadata supplied by the sample provider rather than from assay-based typing. Study-wide findings and limitations: How much clinical and demographic metadata was included differed by source and by participant, and the metadata was provided uncurated.

TCRbeta CDR3 regions were amplified from genomic DNA by means of the immunoSEQ Assay, a bias-controlled multiplex PCR. As for the original processing: The number of nucleated cells in each sample was estimated by amplification of reference gene primers within the assay. To quantify the absolute abundance of each unique TCRbeta CDR3 rearrangement, sequence reads were collapsed and filtered. For each sample, productive Simpson clonality was calculated as the square root of Simpson's diversity index over productive rearrangements. Held by TCRdb, this immuneACCESS table contains in-frame sequences only and omits some clones. Under half of the omission traces to an unresolved V gene where checked; the cause of the rest is unknown. From that table come the V and J calls and clone size; the DNA was used to work out D and trimming. Counted in this sample were roughly 150,000 clones; roughly 93% of them appeared once. 2% to 3% of the sample is in the top ten clones.

The collaborating institutions used their own protocols to collect whole blood in K2EDTA tubes. Collaborator samples were shipped for TCRbeta analysis as frozen whole blood, isolated PBMCs, or DNA extracted from either sample type. Trimming removed 1 base from V and 8 bases from J, leaving 7 bases between the germline ends. The CDR3 measures 12 amino acids from cysteine to phenylalanine. Solely the CDR3 DNA is kept, with 36 bases framed from the first base. Via the germline V gene, CDR1 is SGHTS and CDR2 YDEGEE. In this chain, TRBV5-8 is recombined with TRBJ2-1; a tentative D match to TRBD1 spans 5 bases. The sequence came from a man aged 18 to 35 with acute or convalescent COVID-19. Sequenced sample: peripheral blood. The bases are TGTGCCAGCAGCTTGTGGGGCGATGAGCAGTTCTTC. Translated, this gives CASSLWGDEQFF.